This record covers a single TCR beta chain. Its cognate antigen has yet to be identified. No base-level quality is on record; no much larger clone is a single base apart. At one collaborating source in Seattle, patients were enrolled during active infection and were followed longitudinally through the course of disease. Collaborating institutions collected whole blood in K2EDTA tubes following their own protocols. For TCRbeta analysis, collaborator samples were shipped as frozen whole blood, as isolated PBMCs, or as DNA extracted from either sample type. TCRbeta CDR3 regions were amplified from genomic DNA by means of the immunoSEQ Assay, a bias-controlled multiplex PCR. For the original study's pipeline: The number of nucleated cells in each sample was estimated by amplification of reference gene primers within the assay. Sequence reads were collapsed and filtered to measure the absolute abundance of every unique TCRbeta CDR3 rearrangement. For each sample, productive Simpson clonality was calculated as the square root of Simpson's diversity index over productive rearrangements. TCRdb re-hosts the immuneACCESS table, in-frame sequences only. Its copies lack some clones; in the studies checked, an unresolved V gene accounts for under half of them, and the cause for the rest is not known. Clonal size and the V and J genes are those of that table, whereas D and trimming came from the DNA. The sample yields about 300,000 clones; roughly nine tenths were counted once. The top ten hold about 2% of the sample.

The source of the sample is a study of blood T cell repertoires in COVID-19 (dated by TCRdb to about 2020). Study-wide context: Collaborator samples came from the United States, Italy and Spain and covered acute and convalescent phases of COVID-19. Sample metadata almost always included a de-identified subject ID, COVID-19 status, age in years and sex. Samples were obtained from the ongoing ImmuneRACE study (first 160 participants) and from some 1,200 subjects provided by 6 global collaborators. Where available, HLA class I and class II types were obtained from metadata supplied by the sample provider rather than from assay-based typing. The repertoires were released in a freely available public database meant as a resource for research on the immune response to SARS-CoV-2. Subjects who had been exposed to COVID-19, were actively infected with it, or had recovered from it provided the deeply sampled blood TCRbeta repertoires that made up the dataset. The prospective study material was composed of cDNA or gDNA derived from T cells, B-cell-depleted T cells, or PBMCs.

The germline V gene yields WSHSY for CDR1 and SAAADI for CDR2. The CDR3 measures 15 amino acids from cysteine to phenylalanine. The kept DNA is CDR3 alone, 45 bases in frame from the first base. Cut back by 3 bases and 4 bases, the V and J ends lie 13 bases apart. Study-level results and caveats: The quantity of clinical and demographic metadata differed by source and by participant and was supplied without curation.

The chain is encoded by TRBV10-2 joined to TRBJ1-3; the best D guess is TRBD1, with 5 bases matching. What was sequenced was peripheral blood. This clonotype originated in a woman aged 25 to 39 with COVID-19, enrolled during active disease. The nucleotide sequence reads TGCGCCAGCAGTGAAGGAAGGGGCCGCGGAAACACCATATATTTT. It is translated as CASSEGRGRGNTIYF.